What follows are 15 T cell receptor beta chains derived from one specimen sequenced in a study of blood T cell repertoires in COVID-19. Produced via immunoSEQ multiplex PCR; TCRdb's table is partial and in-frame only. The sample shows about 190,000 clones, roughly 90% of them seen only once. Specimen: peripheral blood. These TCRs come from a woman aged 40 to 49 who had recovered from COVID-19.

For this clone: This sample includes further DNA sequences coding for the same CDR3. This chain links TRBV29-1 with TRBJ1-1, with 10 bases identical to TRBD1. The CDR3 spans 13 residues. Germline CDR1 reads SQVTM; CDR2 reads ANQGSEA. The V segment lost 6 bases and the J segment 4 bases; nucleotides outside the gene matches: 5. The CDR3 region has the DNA TGCAGCGTCGTAGGACAGGGGGGCACTGAAGCTTTCTTT. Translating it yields CSVVGQGGTEAFF.

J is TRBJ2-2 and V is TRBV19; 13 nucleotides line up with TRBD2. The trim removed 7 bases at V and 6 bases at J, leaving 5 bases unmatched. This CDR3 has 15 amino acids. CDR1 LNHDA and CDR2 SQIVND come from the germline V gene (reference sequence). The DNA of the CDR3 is TGTGCCAGTAAGCCGGGACTAGCGGGATCCGGGGAGCTGTTTTTT. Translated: CASKPGLAGSGELFF.

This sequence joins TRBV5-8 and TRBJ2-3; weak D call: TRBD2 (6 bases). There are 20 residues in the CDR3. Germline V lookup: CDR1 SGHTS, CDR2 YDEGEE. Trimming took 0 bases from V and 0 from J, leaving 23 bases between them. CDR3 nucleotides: TGTGCCAGCAGCTTGGCTGGTAGCGTGGGGACTTCTGCTAGCACAGATACGCAGTATTTT. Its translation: CASSLAGSVGTSASTDTQYF.

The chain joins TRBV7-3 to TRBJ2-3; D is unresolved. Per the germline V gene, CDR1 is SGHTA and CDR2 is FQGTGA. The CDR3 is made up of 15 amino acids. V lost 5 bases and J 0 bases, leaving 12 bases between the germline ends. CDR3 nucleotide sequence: TGTGCCAGCAGCCTCCGTGCGGCTAGCACAGATACGCAGTATTTT. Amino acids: CASSLRAASTDTQYF.

In DNA, the CDR3 is TGTGCCAGCAGTTTATGGGAGGTGCTGTCAGGCACTGAAGCTTTCTTT. This encodes CASSLWEVLSGTEAFF. The chain links TRBV28 to TRBJ1-1; D is undetermined. Trimming took 0 bases from V and 4 from J, leaving 15 bases between them. The CDR3 extends over 16 amino acids. Looked up from germline, CDR1 is MDHEN and CDR2 is SYDVKM.

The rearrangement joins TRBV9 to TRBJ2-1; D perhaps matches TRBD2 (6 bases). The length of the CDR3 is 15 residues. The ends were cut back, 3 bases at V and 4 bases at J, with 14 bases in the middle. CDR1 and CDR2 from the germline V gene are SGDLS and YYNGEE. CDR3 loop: CASSDAPGLYNEQFF. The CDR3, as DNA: TGTGCCAGCAGCGACGCCCCGGGACTGTACAATGAGCAGTTCTTC.

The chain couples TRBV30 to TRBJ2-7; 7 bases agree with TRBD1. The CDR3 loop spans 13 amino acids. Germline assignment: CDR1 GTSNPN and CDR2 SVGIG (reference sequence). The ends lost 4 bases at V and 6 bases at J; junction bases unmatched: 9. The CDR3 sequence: CAWTQGTVGEQYF. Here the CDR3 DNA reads TGTGCCTGGACGCAAGGGACAGTAGGCGAGCAGTACTTC.

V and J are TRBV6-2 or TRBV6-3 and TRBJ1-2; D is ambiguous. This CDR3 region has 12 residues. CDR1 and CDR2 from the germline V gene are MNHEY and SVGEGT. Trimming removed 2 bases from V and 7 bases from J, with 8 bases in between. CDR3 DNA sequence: TGTGCCAGCAGTTACCTCGAGGGTGGCTACACCTTC. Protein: CASSYLEGGYTF.

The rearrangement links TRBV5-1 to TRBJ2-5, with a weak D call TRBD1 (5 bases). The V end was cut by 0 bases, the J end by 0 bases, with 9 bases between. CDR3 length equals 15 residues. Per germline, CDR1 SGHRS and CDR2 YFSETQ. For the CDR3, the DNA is TGCGCCAGCAGCTTGGGCAGGACATACCAAGAGACCCAGTACTTC. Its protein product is CASSLGRTYQETQYF.

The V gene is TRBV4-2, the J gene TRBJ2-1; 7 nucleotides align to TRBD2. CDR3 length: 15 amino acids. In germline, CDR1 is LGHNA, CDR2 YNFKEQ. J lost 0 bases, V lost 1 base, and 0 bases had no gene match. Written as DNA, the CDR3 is TGTGCCAGCAGCCAAGCTAGCGGCTCCTACAATGAGCAGTTCTTC. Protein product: CASSQASGSYNEQFF.

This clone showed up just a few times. CDR3 loop: CASSIAGVGGEQFF. CDR3 bases: TGTGCCAGCAGTATAGCGGGAGTAGGAGGGGAGCAGTTCTTC. The rearrangement links TRBV6-5 to TRBJ2-1, with 9 bases that match TRBD2. There are 14 residues in the CDR3. Trimming at V came to 5 bases and at J to 10 bases, leaving 9 bases not matched to a gene. In germline, CDR1 is MNHEY, CDR2 SVGAGI.

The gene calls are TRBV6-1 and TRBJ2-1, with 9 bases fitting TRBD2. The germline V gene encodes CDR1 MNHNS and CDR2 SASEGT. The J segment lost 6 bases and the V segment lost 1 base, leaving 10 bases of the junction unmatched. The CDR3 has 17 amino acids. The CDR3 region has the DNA TGTGCCAGCAGTGAAGGGCTAGCGGGACAACCTTTCAATGAGCAGTTCTTC. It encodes CASSEGLAGQPFNEQFF.

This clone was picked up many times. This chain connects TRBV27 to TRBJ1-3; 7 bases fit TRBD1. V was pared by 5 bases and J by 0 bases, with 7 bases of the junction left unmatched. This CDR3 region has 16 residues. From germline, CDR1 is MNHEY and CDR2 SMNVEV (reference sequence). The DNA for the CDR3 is TGTGCCAGCAGTCCCCCGGACAGGAGCTCTGGAAACACCATATATTTT. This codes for CASSPPDRSSGNTIYF.

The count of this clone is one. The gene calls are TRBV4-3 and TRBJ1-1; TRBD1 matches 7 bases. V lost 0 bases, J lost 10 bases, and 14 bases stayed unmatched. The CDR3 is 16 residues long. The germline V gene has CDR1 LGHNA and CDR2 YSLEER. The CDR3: CASSQEATGSLQRAFF. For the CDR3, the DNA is TGCGCCAGCAGCCAAGAAGCGACAGGGTCCCTGCAACGAGCTTTCTTT.

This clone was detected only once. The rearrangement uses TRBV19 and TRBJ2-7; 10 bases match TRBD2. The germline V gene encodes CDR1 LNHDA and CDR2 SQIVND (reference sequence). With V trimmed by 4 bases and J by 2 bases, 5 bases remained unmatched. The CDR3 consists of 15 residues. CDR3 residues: CASSRLAGVPYEQYF. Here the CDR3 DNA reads TGTGCCAGTAGTAGGCTAGCGGGAGTACCCTACGAGCAGTACTTC.